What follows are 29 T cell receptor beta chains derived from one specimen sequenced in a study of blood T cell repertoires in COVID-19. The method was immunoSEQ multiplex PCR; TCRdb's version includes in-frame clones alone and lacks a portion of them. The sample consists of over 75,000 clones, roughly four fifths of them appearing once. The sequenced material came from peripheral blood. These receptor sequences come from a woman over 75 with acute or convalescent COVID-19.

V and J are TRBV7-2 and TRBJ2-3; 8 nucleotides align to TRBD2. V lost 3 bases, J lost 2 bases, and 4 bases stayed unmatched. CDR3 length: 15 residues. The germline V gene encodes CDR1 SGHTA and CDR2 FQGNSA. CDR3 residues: CASSFTGGDTDTQYF. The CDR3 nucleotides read TGTGCCAGCAGCTTTACGGGGGGGGACACAGATACGCAGTATTTT.

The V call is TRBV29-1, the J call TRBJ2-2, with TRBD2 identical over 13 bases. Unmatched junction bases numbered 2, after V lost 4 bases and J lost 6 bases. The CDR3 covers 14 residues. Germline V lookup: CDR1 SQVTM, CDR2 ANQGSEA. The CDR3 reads CSVATSGGAGELFF. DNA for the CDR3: TGCAGCGTTGCAACTAGCGGGGGGGCCGGGGAGCTGTTTTTT.

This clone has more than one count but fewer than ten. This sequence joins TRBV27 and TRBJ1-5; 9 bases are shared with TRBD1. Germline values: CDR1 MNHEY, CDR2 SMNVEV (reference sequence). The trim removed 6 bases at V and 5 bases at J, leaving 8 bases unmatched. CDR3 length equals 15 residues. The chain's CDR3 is CASRSQGAGDQPQHF. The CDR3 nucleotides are TGTGCCAGCAGATCACAGGGGGCTGGGGATCAGCCCCAGCATTTT.

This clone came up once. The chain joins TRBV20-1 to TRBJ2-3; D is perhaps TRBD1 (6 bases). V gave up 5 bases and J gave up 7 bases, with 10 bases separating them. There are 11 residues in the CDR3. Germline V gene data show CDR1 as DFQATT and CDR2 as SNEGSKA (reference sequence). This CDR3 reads CSAGDTNTQYF. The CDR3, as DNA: TGCAGTGCTGGGGACACGAATACGCAGTATTTT.

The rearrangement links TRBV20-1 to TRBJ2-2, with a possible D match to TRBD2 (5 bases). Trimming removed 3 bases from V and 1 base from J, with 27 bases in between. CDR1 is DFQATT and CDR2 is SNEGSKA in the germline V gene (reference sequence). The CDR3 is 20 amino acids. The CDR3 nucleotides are TGCAGTGCTAGTGGTCCGGTCGGCGGTCGGGTTAGCGAGAACACCGGGGAGCTGTTTTTT. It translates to CSASGPVGGRVSENTGELFF.

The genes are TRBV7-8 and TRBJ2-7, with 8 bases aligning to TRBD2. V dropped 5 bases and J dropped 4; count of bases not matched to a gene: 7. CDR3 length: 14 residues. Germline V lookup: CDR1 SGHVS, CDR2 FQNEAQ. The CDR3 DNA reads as TGTGCCAGCAGCGTCTCCGGCGGGGGGTACGAGCAGTACTTC. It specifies CASSVSGGGYEQYF. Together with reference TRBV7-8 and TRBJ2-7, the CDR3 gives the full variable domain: GAGVSQSPRYKVAKRGQDVALRCDPISGHVSLFWYQQALGQGPEFLTYFQNEAQLDKSGLPSDRFFAERPEGSVSTLKIQRTQQEDSAVYLCASSVSGGGYEQYFGPGTRLTVT.

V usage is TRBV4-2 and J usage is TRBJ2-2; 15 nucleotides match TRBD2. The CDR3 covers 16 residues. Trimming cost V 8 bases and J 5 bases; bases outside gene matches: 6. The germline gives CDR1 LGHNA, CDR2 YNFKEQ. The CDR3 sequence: CASLGLAGGRTGELFF. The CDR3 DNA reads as TGTGCCAGCCTCGGACTAGCGGGAGGGAGGACCGGGGAGCTGTTTTTT.

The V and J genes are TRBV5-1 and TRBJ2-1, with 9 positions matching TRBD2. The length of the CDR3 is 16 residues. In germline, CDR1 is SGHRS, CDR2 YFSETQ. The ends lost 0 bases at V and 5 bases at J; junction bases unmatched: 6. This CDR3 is CASSLAKAGGHNEQFF. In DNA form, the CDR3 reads TGCGCCAGCAGCTTGGCCAAAGCGGGAGGTCACAATGAGCAGTTCTTC.

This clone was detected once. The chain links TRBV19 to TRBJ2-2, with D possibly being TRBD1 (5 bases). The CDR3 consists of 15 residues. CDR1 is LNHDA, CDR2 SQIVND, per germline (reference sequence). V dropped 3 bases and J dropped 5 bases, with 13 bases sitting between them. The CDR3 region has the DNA TGTGCCAGTAGTATGGGTCAGGGTATGACCGGGGAGCTGTTTTTT. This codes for CASSMGQGMTGELFF.

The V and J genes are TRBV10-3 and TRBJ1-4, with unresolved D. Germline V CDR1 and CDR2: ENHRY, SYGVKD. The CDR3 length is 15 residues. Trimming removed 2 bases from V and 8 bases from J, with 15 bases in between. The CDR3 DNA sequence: TGTGCCATCAGTGAGCTGGCGGGTCAATCGGAAAAACTGTTTTTT. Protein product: CAISELAGQSEKLFF.

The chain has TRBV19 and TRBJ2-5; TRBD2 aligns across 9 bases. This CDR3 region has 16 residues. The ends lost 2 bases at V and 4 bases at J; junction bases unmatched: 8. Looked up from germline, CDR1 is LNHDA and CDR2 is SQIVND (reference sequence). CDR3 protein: CASSILAGTIGETQYF. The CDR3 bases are TGTGCCAGTAGTATACTAGCGGGGACCATAGGAGAGACCCAGTACTTC.

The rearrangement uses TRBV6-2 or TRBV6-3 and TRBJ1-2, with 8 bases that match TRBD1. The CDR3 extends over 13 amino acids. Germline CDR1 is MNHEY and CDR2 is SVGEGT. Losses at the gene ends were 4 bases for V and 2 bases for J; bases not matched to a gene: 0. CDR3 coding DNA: TGTGCCAGCAGTTGGACAGGGAACTATGGCTACACCTTC. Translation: CASSWTGNYGYTF.

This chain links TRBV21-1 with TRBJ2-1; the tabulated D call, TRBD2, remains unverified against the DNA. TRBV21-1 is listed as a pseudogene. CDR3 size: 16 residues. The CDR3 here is CASSPGTSGRVDEQFF. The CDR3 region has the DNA TGTGCCAGCAGCCCTGGGACTAGCGGGAGGGTGGATGAGCAGTTCTTC.

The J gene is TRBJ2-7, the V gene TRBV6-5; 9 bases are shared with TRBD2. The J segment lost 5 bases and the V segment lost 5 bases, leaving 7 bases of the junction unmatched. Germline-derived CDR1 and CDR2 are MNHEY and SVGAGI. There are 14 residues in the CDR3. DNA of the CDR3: TGTGCCAGCAGTCGAGAACTAGCGGGCCACGAGCAGTACTTC. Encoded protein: CASSRELAGHEQYF.

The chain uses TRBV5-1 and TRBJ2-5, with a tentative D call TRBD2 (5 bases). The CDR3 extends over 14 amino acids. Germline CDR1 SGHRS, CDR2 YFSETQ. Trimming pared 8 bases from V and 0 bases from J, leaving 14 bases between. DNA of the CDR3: TGCGCCAGTCGGGGATCCTTGTACCAAGAGACCCAGTACTTC. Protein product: CASRGSLYQETQYF.

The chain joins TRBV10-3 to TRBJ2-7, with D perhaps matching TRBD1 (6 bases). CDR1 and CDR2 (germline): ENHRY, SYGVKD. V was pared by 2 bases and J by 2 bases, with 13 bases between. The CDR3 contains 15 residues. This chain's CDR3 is CAISEGRGHPYEQYF. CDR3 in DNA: TGTGCCATCAGTGAGGGAAGGGGACACCCCTACGAGCAGTACTTC.

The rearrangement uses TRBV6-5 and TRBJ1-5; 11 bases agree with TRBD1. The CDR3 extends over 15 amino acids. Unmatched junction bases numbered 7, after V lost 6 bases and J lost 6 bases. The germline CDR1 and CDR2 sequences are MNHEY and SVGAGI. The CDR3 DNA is TGTGCCAGCAGACGTGCCGGGACAGGGGGTCAGCCCCAGCATTTT. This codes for CASRRAGTGGQPQHF.

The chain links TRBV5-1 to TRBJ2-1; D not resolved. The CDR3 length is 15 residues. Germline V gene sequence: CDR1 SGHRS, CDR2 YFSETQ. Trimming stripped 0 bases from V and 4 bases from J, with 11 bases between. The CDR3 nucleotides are TGCGCCAGCAGCTTGGGTCAGGTGACGTACAATGAGCAGTTCTTC. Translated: CASSLGQVTYNEQFF.

CDR3 sequence reads: CASSTPRTGYEQYF. DNA of the CDR3: TGTGCCAGTAGCACACCAAGGACTGGCTACGAGCAGTACTTC. The V gene is TRBV19, the J gene TRBJ2-7, with TRBD2 as a possible D gene (5 bases). The CDR3 consists of 14 residues. The ends were cut back, 6 bases at V and 3 bases at J, with 15 bases in the middle. Germline loops: CDR1 LNHDA, CDR2 SQIVND (reference sequence).

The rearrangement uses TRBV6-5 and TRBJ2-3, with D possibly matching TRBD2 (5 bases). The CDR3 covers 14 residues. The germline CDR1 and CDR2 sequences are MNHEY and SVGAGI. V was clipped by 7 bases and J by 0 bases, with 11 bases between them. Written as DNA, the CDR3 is TGTGCCAGCAATTTCAGGACTAGCACAGATACGCAGTATTTT. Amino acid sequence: CASNFRTSTDTQYF.

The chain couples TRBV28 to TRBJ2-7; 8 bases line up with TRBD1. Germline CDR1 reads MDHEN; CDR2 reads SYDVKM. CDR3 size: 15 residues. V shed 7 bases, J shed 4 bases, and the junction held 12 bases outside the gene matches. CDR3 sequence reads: CASMASWTGNYEQYF. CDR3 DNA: TGTGCCAGCATGGCATCGTGGACAGGGAATTACGAGCAGTACTTC.

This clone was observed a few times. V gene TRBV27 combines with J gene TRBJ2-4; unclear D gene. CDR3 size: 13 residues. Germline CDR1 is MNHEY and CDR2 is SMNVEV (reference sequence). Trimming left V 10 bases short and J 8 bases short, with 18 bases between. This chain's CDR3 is CATRPEILDIQYF. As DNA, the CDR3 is TGTGCCACCAGGCCCGAGATTTTAGACATTCAGTACTTC.

This CDR3 reads CASSLPLAGEDEQFF. CDR3 in DNA: TGTGCCAGCAGCCTACCACTAGCGGGAGAAGATGAGCAGTTCTTC. The V call is TRBV7-9, the J call TRBJ2-1, with 11 bases lining up with TRBD2. CDR1 is SEHNR and CDR2 is FQNEAQ in the germline V gene (reference sequence). Unmatched junction bases numbered 8, after V lost 5 bases and J lost 8 bases. The CDR3 length is 15 residues.

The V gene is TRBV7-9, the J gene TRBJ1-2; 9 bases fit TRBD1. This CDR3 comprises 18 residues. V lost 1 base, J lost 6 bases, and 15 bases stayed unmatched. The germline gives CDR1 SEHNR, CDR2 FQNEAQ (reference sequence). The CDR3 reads CASSLESGGTGNLDGYTF. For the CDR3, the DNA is TGTGCCAGCAGCTTAGAGAGTGGGGGGACAGGGAATTTGGATGGCTACACCTTC.

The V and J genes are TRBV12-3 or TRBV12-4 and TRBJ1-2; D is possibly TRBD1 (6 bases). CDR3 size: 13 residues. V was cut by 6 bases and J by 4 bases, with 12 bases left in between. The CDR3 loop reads CASSVGQFYGYTF. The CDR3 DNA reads TGTGCCAGCAGCGTAGGACAGTTCTATGGCTACACCTTC.

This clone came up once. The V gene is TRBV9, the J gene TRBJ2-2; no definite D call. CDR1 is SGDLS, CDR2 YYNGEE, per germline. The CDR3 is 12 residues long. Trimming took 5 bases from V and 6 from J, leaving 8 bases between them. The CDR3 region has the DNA TGTGCCAGCAGGCCCCAGGCCGGGGAGCTGTTTTTT. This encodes CASRPQAGELFF.

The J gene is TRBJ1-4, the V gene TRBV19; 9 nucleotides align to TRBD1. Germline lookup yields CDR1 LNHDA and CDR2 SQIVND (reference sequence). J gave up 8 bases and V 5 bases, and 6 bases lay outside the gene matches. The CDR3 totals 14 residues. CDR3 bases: TGTGCCAGTAGTCCGGGGACAGGGCTAGAAAAACTGTTTTTT. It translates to CASSPGTGLEKLFF.

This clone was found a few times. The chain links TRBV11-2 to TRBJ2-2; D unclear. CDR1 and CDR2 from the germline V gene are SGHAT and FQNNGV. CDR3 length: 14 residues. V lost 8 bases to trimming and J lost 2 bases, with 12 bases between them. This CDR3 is CASRTLSNTGELFF. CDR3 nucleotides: TGTGCCAGCCGCACTCTTTCTAACACCGGGGAGCTGTTTTTT.

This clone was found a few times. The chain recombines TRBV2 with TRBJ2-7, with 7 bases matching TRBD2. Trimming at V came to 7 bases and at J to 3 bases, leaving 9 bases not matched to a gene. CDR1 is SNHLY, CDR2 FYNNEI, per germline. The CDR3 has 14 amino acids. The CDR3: CASTVGEGGYEQYF. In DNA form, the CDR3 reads TGTGCCAGCACGGTCGGGGAGGGAGGCTACGAGCAGTACTTC.